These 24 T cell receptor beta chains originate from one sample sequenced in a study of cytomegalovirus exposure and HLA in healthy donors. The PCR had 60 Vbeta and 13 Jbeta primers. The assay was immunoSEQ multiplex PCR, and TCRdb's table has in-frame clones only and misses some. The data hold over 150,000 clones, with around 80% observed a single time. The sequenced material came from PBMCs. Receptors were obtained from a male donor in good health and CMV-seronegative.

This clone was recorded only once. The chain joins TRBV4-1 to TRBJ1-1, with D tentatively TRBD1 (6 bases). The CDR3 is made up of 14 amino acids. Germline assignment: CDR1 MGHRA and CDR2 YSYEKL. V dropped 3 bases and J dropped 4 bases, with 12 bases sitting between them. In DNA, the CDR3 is TGCGCCAGCAGCCAGCAGCCCAGGGGCACTGAAGCTTTCTTT. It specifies CASSQQPRGTEAFF.

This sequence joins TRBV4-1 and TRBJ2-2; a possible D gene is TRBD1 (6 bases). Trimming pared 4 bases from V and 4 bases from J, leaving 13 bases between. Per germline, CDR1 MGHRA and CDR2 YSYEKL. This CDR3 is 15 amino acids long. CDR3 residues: CASSPGVGSTGELFF. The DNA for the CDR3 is TGCGCCAGCAGCCCAGGGGTCGGTAGCACCGGGGAGCTGTTTTTT.

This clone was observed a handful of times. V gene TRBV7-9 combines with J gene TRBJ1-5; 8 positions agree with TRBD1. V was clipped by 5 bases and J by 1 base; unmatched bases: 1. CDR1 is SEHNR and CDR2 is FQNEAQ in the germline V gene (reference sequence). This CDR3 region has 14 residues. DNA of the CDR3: TGTGCCAGCAGCCGGACAGGGAGCAATCAGCCCCAGCATTTT. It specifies CASSRTGSNQPQHF. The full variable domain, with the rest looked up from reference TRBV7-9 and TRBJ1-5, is DTGVSQNPRHKITKRGQNVTFRCDPISEHNRLYWYRQTLGQGPEFLTYFQNEAQLEKSRLLSDRFSAERPKGSFSTLEIQRTEQGDSAMYLCASSRTGSNQPQHFGDGTRLSIL.

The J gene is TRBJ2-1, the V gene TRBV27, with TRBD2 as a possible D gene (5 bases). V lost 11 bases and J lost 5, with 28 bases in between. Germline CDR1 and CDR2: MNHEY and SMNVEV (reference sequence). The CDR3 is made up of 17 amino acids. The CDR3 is CAPQSCVEAGPNNEQFF. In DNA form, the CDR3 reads TGTGCCCCTCAGTCCTGTGTGGAGGCGGGTCCGAACAATGAGCAGTTCTTC.

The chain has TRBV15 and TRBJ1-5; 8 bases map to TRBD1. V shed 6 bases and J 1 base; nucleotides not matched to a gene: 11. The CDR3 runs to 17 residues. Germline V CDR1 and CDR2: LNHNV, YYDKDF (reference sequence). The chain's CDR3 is CATSKKGTGGSNQPQHF. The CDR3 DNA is TGTGCCACCAGTAAAAAGGGGACAGGAGGGAGCAATCAGCCCCAGCATTTT.

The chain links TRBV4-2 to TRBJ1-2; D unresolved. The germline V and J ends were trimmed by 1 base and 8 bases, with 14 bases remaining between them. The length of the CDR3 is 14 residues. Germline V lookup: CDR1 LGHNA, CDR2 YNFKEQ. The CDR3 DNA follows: TGTGCCAGCAGCCAAGCGCGAGGGTCCTCCGGCTACACCTTC. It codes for CASSQARGSSGYTF.

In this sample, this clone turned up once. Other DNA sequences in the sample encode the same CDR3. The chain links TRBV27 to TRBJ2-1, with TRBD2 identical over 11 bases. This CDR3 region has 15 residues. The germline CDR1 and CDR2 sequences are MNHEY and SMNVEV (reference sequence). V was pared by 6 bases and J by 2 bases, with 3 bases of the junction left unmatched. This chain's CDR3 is CASSLAGGPYNEQFF. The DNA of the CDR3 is TGTGCCAGCAGCCTAGCGGGAGGCCCCTACAATGAGCAGTTCTTC.

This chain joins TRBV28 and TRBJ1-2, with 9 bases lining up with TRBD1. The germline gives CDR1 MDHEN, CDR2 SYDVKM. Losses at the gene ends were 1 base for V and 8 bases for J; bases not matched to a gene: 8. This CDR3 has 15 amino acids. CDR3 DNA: TGTGCCAGCAGTTTATCCCCGGGACAGGGATTAGGCTACACCTTC. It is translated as CASSLSPGQGLGYTF.

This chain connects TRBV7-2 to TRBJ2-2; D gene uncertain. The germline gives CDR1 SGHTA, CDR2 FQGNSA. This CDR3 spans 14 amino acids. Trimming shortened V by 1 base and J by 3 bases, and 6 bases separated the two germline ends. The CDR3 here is CASSLDRDTGELFF. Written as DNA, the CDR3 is TGTGCCAGCAGCTTAGACCGAGACACCGGGGAGCTGTTTTTT.

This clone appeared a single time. The CDR3 region is CASSFLGSSYNSPLHF. The CDR3 region has the DNA TGTGCCAGCAGTTTTTTGGGGAGCTCCTATAATTCACCCCTCCACTTT. V and J are TRBV27 and TRBJ1-6, with unresolved D. Germline-derived CDR1 and CDR2 are MNHEY and SMNVEV (reference sequence). CDR3 length: 16 amino acids. The ends were cut back, 3 bases at V and 0 bases at J, with 9 bases in the middle.

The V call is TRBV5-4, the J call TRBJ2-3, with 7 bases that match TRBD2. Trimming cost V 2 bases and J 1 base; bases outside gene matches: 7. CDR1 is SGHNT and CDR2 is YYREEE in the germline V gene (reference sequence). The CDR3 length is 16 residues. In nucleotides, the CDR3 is TGTGCCAGCAGCTTAGGGGCGGGAGCCCGCACAGATACGCAGTATTTT. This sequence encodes CASSLGAGARTDTQYF.

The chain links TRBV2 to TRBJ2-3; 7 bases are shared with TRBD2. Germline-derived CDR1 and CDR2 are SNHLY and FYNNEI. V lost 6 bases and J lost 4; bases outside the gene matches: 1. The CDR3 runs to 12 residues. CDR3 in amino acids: CASRAGADTQYF. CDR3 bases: TGTGCCAGCAGGGCGGGGGCAGATACGCAGTATTTT.

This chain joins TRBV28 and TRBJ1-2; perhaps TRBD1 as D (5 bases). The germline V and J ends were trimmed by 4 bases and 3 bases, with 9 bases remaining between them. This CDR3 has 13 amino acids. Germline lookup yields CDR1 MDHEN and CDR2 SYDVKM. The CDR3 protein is CASSWGGDYGYTF. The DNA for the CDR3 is TGTGCCAGCAGTTGGGGGGGGGACTATGGCTACACCTTC.

The CDR3 DNA reads TGTGCCAGCAGCTTCGGGGACAGCTATAATTCACCCCTCCACTTT. Protein product: CASSFGDSYNSPLHF. The rearrangement uses TRBV7-9 and TRBJ1-6; 7 nucleotides match TRBD1. The CDR3 runs to 15 residues. The ends lost 3 bases at V and 3 bases at J; junction bases unmatched: 2. Germline loops: CDR1 SEHNR, CDR2 FQNEAQ (reference sequence).

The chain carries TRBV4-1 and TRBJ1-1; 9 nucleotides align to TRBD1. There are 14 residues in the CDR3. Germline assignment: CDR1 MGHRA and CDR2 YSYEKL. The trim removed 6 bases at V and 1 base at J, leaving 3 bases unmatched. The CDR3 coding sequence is TGCGCCAGCAGGCAGGGACAGGGGAACACTGAAGCTTTCTTT. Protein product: CASRQGQGNTEAFF.

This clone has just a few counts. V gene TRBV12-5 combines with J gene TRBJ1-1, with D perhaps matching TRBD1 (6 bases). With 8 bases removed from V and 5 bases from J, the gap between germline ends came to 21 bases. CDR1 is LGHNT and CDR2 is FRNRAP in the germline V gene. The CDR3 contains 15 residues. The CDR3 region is CASSREGEGSTEAFF. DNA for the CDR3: TGTGCTAGTAGTAGAGAGGGGGAGGGAAGTACTGAAGCTTTCTTT.

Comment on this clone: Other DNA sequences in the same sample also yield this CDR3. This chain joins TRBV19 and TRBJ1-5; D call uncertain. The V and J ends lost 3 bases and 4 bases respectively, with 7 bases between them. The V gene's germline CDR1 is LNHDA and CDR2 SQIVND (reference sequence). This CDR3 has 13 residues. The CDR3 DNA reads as TGTGCCAGTAGTATTGGAGGGAATCAGCCCCAGCATTTT. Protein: CASSIGGNQPQHF.

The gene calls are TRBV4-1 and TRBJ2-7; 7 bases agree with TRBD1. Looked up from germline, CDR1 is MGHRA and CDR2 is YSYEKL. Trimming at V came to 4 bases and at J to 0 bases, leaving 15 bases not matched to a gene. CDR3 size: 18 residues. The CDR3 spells CASSPQQGMGYNSYEQYF. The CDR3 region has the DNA TGCGCCAGCAGCCCGCAACAGGGGATGGGGTATAACTCCTACGAGCAGTACTTC.

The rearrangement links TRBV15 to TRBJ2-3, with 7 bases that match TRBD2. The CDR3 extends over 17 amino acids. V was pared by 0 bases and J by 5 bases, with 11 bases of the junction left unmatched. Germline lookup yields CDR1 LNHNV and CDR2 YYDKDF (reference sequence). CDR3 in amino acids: CATSREWAAGLGDTQYF. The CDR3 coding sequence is TGTGCCACCAGCAGAGAATGGGCAGCGGGGCTTGGAGATACGCAGTATTTT.

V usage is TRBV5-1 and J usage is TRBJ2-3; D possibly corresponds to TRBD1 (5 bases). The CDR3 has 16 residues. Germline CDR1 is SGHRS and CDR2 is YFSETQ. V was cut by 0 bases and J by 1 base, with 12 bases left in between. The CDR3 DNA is TGCGCCAGCAGCTTGGGGCAGGGCCAGGGCACAGATACGCAGTATTTT. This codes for CASSLGQGQGTDTQYF.

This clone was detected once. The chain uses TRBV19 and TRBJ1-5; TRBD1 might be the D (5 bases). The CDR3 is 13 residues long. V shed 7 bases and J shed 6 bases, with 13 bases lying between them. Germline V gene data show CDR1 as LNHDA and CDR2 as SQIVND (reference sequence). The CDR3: CASKTGWSQPQHF. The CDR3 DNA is TGTGCCAGTAAAACAGGTTGGAGTCAGCCCCAGCATTTT.

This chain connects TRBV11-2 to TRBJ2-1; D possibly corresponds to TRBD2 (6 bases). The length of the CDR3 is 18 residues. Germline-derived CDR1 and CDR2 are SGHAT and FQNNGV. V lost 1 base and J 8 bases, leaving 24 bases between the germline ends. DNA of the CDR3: TGTGCCAGCAGCTTAGGTTTACCTCCGGGGGTAGTCGGATATGAGCAGTTCTTC. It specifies CASSLGLPPGVVGYEQFF. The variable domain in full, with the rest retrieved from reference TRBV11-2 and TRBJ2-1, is EAGVAQSPRYKIIEKRQSVAFWCNPISGHATLYWYQQILGQGPKLLIQFQNNGVVDDSQLPKDRFSAERLKGVDSTLKIQPAKLEDSAVYLCASSLGLPPGVVGYEQFFGPGTRLTVL.

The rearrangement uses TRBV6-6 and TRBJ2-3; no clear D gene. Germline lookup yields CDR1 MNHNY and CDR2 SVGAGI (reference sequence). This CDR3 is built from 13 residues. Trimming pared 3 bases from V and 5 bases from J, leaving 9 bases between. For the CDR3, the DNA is TGTGCCAGCAGTTATTCCCCCCAAGATACGCAGTATTTT. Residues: CASSYSPQDTQYF.

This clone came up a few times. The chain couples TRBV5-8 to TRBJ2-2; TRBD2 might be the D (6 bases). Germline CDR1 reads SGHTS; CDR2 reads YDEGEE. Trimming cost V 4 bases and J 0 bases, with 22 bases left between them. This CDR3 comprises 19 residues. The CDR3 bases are TGTGCCAGCAGCCTAGGAATTGGCGGGACCAACGCGAACACCGGGGAGCTGTTTTTT. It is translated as CASSLGIGGTNANTGELFF.